One sample yielded the 2 T cell receptor beta chains listed below, sequenced in a study of cytomegalovirus exposure and HLA in healthy donors. The PCR contained 60 Vbeta and 13 Jbeta primers. This table comes from immunoSEQ multiplex PCR, and its TCRdb copy is limited to in-frame clones, with some not included. Of about 200,000 clones in the sample, around nine tenths were seen once. Sequenced input: PBMCs. The receptor source for this set is a woman aged 30 to 39 in good health and CMV-seronegative.

This sequence joins TRBV2 and TRBJ2-7; TRBD2 matches 12 bases. With V trimmed by 8 bases and J by 4 bases, 9 bases remained unmatched. The CDR3 spans 15 residues. Per the germline V gene, CDR1 is SNHLY and CDR2 is FYNNEI. The CDR3 loop reads CASFNGLAGMYEQYF. The CDR3 region has the DNA TGTGCCAGCTTCAATGGACTAGCGGGAATGTACGAGCAGTACTTC. The full variable domain, completed using reference TRBV2 and TRBJ2-7, is EPEVTQTPSHQVTQMGQEVILRCVPISNHLYFYWYRQILGQKVEFLVSFYNNEISEKSEIFDDQFSVERPDGSNFTLKIRSTKLEDSAMYFCASFNGLAGMYEQYFGPGTRLTVT.

The chain is built from TRBV18 and TRBJ2-7; TRBD2 might be the D (5 bases). Germline loops: CDR1 KGHSH, CDR2 LQKENI. CDR3 length: 13 residues. V lost 2 bases, J lost 1 base, and 6 bases lay in between. The CDR3 DNA is TGTGCCAGCTCACCAGGGAGATCCTACGAGCAGTACTTC. It translates to CASSPGRSYEQYF.